This TCR beta chain came from a study of blood T cell repertoires in COVID-19. After removal of 5 bases from V and 5 bases from J, the junction contained 16 bases not matched to a gene. Germline values: CDR1 ENHRY, CDR2 SYGVKD. This CDR3 spans 17 amino acids. TCRdb's table, derived via immunoSEQ multiplex PCR, lists solely in-frame clones and lacks some. This table holds 250,000 to 300,000 clones, roughly nine tenths found once. This clone was picked up one time. The V call is TRBV10-3, the J call TRBJ1-1, with TRBD1 identical over 8 bases. The source material was peripheral blood. This sequence originates from a woman aged 25 to 39 with COVID-19, enrolled during active disease. The DNA for the CDR3 is TGTGCCATCAGTACAGACAGGGGAAAAACCGGAAGGACTGAAGCTTTCTTT. As protein: CAISTDRGKTGRTEAFF.